These 18 T cell receptor beta chains came from one sample sequenced in a study of cytomegalovirus exposure and HLA in healthy donors. Profiled with immunoSEQ multiplex PCR; TCRdb holds only in-frame clones, not every one. The sample records some 130,000 clones, approximately 80% being singletons. The sequenced material came from PBMCs. The receptors derive from a man aged 30 to 39 in good health and CMV-seropositive.

J is TRBJ2-7 and V is TRBV2, with D possibly being TRBD2 (6 bases). Germline lookup yields CDR1 SNHLY and CDR2 FYNNEI. This CDR3 is built from 14 residues. V lost 4 bases and J lost 1, with 11 bases in between. CDR3 residues: CASSGRGTSYEQYF. The CDR3 DNA sequence: TGTGCCAGCAGTGGGAGGGGCACATCCTACGAGCAGTACTTC.

The gene calls are TRBV18 and TRBJ1-1; D call uncertain. Germline CDR1 and CDR2: KGHSH and LQKENI. Trimming cost V 3 bases and J 1 base, with 9 bases left between them. The CDR3 runs 14 residues. The chain's CDR3 is CASSPSYTNTEAFF. In DNA form, the CDR3 reads TGTGCCAGCTCACCTTCATACACGAACACTGAAGCTTTCTTT.

The chain couples TRBV28 to TRBJ1-1; 9 nucleotides agree with TRBD1. The CDR3 covers 16 residues. The V gene end was trimmed by 4 bases and the J gene end by 4 bases; junction bases not matched to a gene: 10. The germline gives CDR1 MDHEN, CDR2 SYDVKM. CDR3 sequence (DNA): TGTGCCAGCAGTTCCTCCGGACAGGGGTGGGGCACTGAAGCTTTCTTT. Translating gives CASSSSGQGWGTEAFF.

This clone was seen once. This sequence joins TRBV7-2 and TRBJ1-3; 8 bases match TRBD1. The V segment lost 5 bases and the J segment 0 bases; nucleotides outside the gene matches: 9. This CDR3 region has 17 residues. Germline V gene data show CDR1 as SGHTA and CDR2 as FQGNSA. CDR3 protein: CASSQRTGGPSGNTIYF. CDR3 DNA sequence: TGTGCCAGCAGCCAGAGAACAGGGGGTCCCTCTGGAAACACCATATATTTT.

The count of this clone is one. This chain joins TRBV5-1 and TRBJ1-1; possible D gene TRBD1, 6 bases. V lost 0 bases and J 6 bases, leaving 18 bases between the germline ends. The CDR3 sequence is 16 residues long. Germline CDR1 is SGHRS and CDR2 is YFSETQ. CDR3 residues: CASSLVFVGGASEAFF. The CDR3 DNA sequence: TGCGCCAGCAGCTTGGTTTTTGTAGGGGGAGCCTCTGAAGCTTTCTTT. Drawing the rest from reference TRBV5-1 and TRBJ1-1, the complete variable domain is KAGVTQTPRYLIKTRGQQVTLSCSPISGHRSVSWYQQTPGQGLQFLFEYFSETQRNKGNFPGRFSGRQFSNSRSEMNVSTLELGDSALYLCASSLVFVGGASEAFFGQGTRLTVV.

V is TRBV2 and J is TRBJ2-5; TRBD1 aligns across 7 bases. Germline CDR1 is SNHLY and CDR2 is FYNNEI. V was clipped by 6 bases and J by 0 bases; unmatched bases: 4. The CDR3 consists of 14 residues. This CDR3 reads CASRTTGDQETQYF. In DNA form, the CDR3 reads TGTGCCAGCAGGACAACAGGGGACCAAGAGACCCAGTACTTC.

The chain uses TRBV13 and TRBJ2-1; 12 positions match TRBD2. Germline-derived CDR1 and CDR2 are PRHDT and FYEKMQ (reference sequence). The junction had 9 bases not matched to a gene; V was cut back by 5 bases and J by 4 bases. This CDR3 is 17 amino acids long. This CDR3 is CASSDSSGGASYNEQFF. The CDR3 DNA reads TGTGCCAGCAGCGATTCTAGCGGGGGGGCCTCTTACAATGAGCAGTTCTTC.

The V gene is TRBV6-6, the J gene TRBJ1-2, with a weak D call TRBD1 (5 bases). Germline V gene lookup returns CDR1 MNHNY and CDR2 SVGAGI (reference sequence). V lost 6 bases and J lost 3, with 17 bases in between. The CDR3 is 15 amino acids. The CDR3: CASSSYGGGDYGYTF. The DNA of the CDR3 is TGTGCCAGCAGCTCATATGGGGGAGGTGACTATGGCTACACCTTC.

This sequence joins TRBV9 and TRBJ2-2, with D possibly being TRBD2 (6 bases). Trimming pared 4 bases from V and 5 bases from J, leaving 15 bases between. The CDR3 extends over 15 amino acids. The germline V gene encodes CDR1 SGDLS and CDR2 YYNGEE. The CDR3 coding sequence is TGTGCCAGCAGCCTGGGAGGACGGGTGACCGGGGAGCTGTTTTTT. Translated: CASSLGGRVTGELFF.

The chain employs TRBV4-1 and TRBJ2-7; TRBD2 matches 16 bases. Losses at the gene ends were 3 bases for V and 1 base for J; bases not matched to a gene: 6. Germline values: CDR1 MGHRA, CDR2 YSYEKL. The CDR3 extends over 18 amino acids. The CDR3 DNA reads TGCGCCAGCAGCCAGGACTCGGGACTAGCGGGAGGGTCCTACGAGCAGTACTTC. This sequence encodes CASSQDSGLAGGSYEQYF.

This clone was picked up a small number of times. The V call is TRBV6-5, the J call TRBJ2-1; the D gene is possibly TRBD2 (5 bases). The CDR3 totals 14 residues. V lost 5 bases and J 4 bases, leaving 12 bases between the germline ends. The V gene's germline CDR1 is MNHEY and CDR2 SVGAGI. For the CDR3, the DNA is TGTGCCAGCAGTGAAACGTGGGAGTACAATGAGCAGTTCTTC. This codes for CASSETWEYNEQFF.

This chain links TRBV7-9 with TRBJ2-2; 9 bases agree with TRBD2. Germline lookup yields CDR1 SEHNR and CDR2 FQNEAQ (reference sequence). This CDR3 spans 16 amino acids. After removal of 2 bases from V and 4 bases from J, the junction contained 5 bases not matched to a gene. The CDR3 region is CASSLLAGVGTGELFF. The CDR3 coding sequence is TGTGCCAGCAGCTTATTAGCGGGAGTGGGCACCGGGGAGCTGTTTTTT.

The chain is built from TRBV7-9 and TRBJ2-5; D not certain. Trimming pared 7 bases from V and 3 bases from J, leaving 15 bases between. This CDR3 is built from 14 residues. CDR1 is SEHNR, CDR2 FQNEAQ, per germline (reference sequence). This CDR3 reads CASTYAGSKETQYF. CDR3 sequence (DNA): TGTGCCAGCACTTACGCCGGTTCCAAAGAGACCCAGTACTTC.

This chain connects TRBV5-1 to TRBJ2-7, with TRBD1 identical over 9 bases. The CDR3 spans 15 residues. V lost 2 bases to trimming and J lost 6 bases; unmatched junction nucleotides: 9. Germline CDR1 is SGHRS and CDR2 is YFSETQ. DNA of the CDR3: TGCGCCAGCAGCTTAAAACCGGGACAGGGTGGCGAGCAGTACTTC. Its protein is CASSLKPGQGGEQYF.

The chain has TRBV29-1 and TRBJ1-3; no clear D. This CDR3 has 11 amino acids. Germline V lookup: CDR1 SQVTM, CDR2 ANQGSEA. Trimming pared 6 bases from V and 7 bases from J, leaving 10 bases between. The CDR3 DNA reads as TGCAGCGTGGAGGACGGTAACACCATATATTTT. Protein: CSVEDGNTIYF.

J is TRBJ1-1 and V is TRBV2, with TRBD1 matching 7 bases. Trimming cost V 3 bases and J 6 bases; bases outside gene matches: 10. Germline CDR1 and CDR2: SNHLY and FYNNEI. CDR3 size: 15 residues. CDR3 nucleotide sequence: TGTGCCAGCAGTGATCGGGCAGGGGGTCTCTCTGAAGCTTTCTTT. Translation: CASSDRAGGLSEAFF.

The chain uses TRBV5-1 and TRBJ2-3; 9 bases map to TRBD1. In germline, CDR1 is SGHRS, CDR2 YFSETQ. V dropped 0 bases and J dropped 6; count of bases not matched to a gene: 8. The length of the CDR3 is 16 residues. The DNA of the CDR3 is TGCGCCAGCAGCTTGGCCGGGACAGGGAAAGTGGATACGCAGTATTTT. This sequence encodes CASSLAGTGKVDTQYF.

The chain employs TRBV7-2 and TRBJ2-5; D unclear. CDR1 SGHTA and CDR2 FQGNSA come from the germline V gene. This CDR3 spans 12 amino acids. The V end was cut by 5 bases, the J end by 5 bases, with 9 bases between. CDR3 bases: TGTGCCAGCAGCCCCGCCGGGGAGACCCAGTACTTC. It translates to CASSPAGETQYF. Full variable domain (outside the CDR3, taken from reference TRBV7-2 and TRBJ2-5): GAGVSQSPSNKVTEKGKDVELRCDPISGHTALYWYRQSLGQGLEFLIYFQGNSAPDKSGLPSDRFSAERTGGSVSTLTIQRTQQEDSAVYLCASSPAGETQYFGPGTRLLVL.